This TCR beta chain appears in the sequencing data of a study of Ad26.COV2.S vaccination and SARS-CoV-2 variants. The overall study: Donor got 5x10^10 or 1x10^11 viral particles of Ad26.COV2.S.

Broader study findings: Vaccinees and placebo recipients showed similar non-spike TCR breadth.

CDR1 is SGDLS, CDR2 YYNGEE, per germline. This CDR3 is built from 15 residues. The junction had 6 bases not matched to a gene; V was cut back by 4 bases and J by 7 bases. Concerning this clone: The antigen remains undetermined.

Generated by immunoSEQ multiplex PCR, the TCRdb table keeps only in-frame clones and is missing some. This sample has 430,000 or so clones, with roughly 89% found just once. Treatment reported: about 20 received Ad26.COV2.S at low or high dose, single or two shots; several received placebo; per-sample allocation not given. Specimens were obtained on day 63 following the first vaccine or placebo injection. An Ad26 vector that expressed Wuhan-strain SARS-CoV-2 spike constituted the vaccine. The chain recombines TRBV9 with TRBJ1-6, with 9 positions matching TRBD1. The sequenced sample was peripheral blood, obtained in a trial of Ad26.COV2.S vaccine versus placebo. The clonotype was recovered from a person between 18 and 59 years old who received the Ad26.COV2.S COVID-19 vaccine or a placebo. CDR3: CASSPWTGVNSPLHF. CDR3 nucleotide sequence: TGTGCCAGCAGCCCTTGGACAGGGGTAAATTCACCCCTCCACTTT.